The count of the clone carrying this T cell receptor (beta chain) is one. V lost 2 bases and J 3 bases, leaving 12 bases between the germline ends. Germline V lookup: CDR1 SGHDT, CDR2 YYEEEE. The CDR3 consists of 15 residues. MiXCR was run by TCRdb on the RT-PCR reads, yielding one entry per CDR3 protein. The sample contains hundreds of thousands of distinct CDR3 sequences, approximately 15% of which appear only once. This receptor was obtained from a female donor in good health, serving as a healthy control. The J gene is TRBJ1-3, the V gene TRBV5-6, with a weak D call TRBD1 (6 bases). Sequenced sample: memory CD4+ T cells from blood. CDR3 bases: TGTGCCAGCAGCTTTTCAGGGGCGGGTGGAAACACCATATATTTT. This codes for CASSFSGAGGNTIYF. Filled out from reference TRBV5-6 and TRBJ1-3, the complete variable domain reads DAGVTQSPTHLIKTRGQQVTLRCSPKSGHDTVSWYQQALGQGPQFIFQYYEEEERQRGNFPDRFSGHQFPNYSSELNVNALLLGDSALYLCASSFSGAGGNTIYFGEGSWLTVV.